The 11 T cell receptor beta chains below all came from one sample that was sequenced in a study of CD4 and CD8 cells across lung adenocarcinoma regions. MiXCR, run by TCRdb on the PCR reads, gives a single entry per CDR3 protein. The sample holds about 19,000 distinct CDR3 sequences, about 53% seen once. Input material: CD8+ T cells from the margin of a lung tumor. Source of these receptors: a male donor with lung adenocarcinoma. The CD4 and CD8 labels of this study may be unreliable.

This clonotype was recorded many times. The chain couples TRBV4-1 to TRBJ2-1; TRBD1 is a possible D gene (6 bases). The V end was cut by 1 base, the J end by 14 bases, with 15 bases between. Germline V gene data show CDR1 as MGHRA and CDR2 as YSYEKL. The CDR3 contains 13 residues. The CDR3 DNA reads TGCGCCAGCAGCCAAGTCATGGACAGATTCAAGTTCTTC. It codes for CASSQVMDRFKFF.

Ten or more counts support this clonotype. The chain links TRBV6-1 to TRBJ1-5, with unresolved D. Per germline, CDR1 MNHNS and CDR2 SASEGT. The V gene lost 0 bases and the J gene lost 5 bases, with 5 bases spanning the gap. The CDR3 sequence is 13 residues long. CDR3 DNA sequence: TGTGCCAGCAGTGAAGCCTTCGATCAGCCCCAGCATTTT. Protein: CASSEAFDQPQHF.

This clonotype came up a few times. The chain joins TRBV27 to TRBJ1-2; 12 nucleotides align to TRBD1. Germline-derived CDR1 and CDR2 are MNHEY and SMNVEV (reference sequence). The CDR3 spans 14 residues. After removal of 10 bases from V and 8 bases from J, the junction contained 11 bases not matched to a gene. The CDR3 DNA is TGTGCCACCACCGGGACAGGGGGCCGAATGGGCTACACCTTC. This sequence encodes CATTGTGGRMGYTF.

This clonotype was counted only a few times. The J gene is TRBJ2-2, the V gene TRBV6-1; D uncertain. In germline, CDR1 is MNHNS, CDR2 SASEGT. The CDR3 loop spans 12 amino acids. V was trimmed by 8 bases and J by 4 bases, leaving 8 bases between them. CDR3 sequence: CASGRLTGELFF. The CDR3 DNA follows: TGTGCCAGCGGTAGGCTCACCGGGGAGCTGTTTTTT.

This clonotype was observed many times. The CDR3 sequence: CASSEFGGPLHF. Written as DNA, the CDR3 is TGTGCCAGCAGTGAATTTGGGGGACCCCTCCACTTT. The chain combines TRBV6-1 with TRBJ1-6; a possible D gene is TRBD1 (5 bases). CDR1 and CDR2 from the germline V gene are MNHNS and SASEGT. Trimming shortened V by 2 bases and J by 12 bases, and 8 bases separated the two germline ends. This CDR3 comprises 12 residues.

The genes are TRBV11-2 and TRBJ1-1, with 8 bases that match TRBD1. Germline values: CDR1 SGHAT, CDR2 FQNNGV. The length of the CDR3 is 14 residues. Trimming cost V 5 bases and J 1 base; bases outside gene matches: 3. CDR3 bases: TGTGCCAGCAGCGTAGGACAGGGGAACACTGAAGCTTTCTTT. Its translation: CASSVGQGNTEAFF.

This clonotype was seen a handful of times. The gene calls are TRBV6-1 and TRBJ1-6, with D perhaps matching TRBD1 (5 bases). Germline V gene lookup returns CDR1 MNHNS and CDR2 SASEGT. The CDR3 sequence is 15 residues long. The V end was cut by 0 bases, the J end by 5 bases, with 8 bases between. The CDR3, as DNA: TGTGCCAGCAGTGAAGCCAAGGGACATAATTCACCCCTCCACTTT. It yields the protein CASSEAKGHNSPLHF.

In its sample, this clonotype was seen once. The CDR3 nucleotides are TGTGCCAGCAGTCGGGGCAACACCGGGGAGCTGTTTTTT. It encodes CASSRGNTGELFF. This sequence joins TRBV12-3 or TRBV12-4 and TRBJ2-2, with D possibly called TRBD1 or TRBD2 (5 bases each). V was pared by 5 bases and J by 2 bases, with 6 bases between. CDR3 length equals 13 residues.

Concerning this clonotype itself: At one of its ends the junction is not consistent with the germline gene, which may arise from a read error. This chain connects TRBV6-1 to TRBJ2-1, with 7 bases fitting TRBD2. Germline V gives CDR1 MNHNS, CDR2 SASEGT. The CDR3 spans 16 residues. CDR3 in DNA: TGTGCCAGCGCGGGAGCCGGGGCCGGGGACGGAGAGACGCAGTATTTC. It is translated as CASAGAGAGDGETQYF.

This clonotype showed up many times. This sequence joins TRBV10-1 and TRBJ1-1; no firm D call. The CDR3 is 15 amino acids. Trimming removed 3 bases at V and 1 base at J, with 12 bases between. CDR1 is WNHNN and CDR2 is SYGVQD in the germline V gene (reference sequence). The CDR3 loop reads CASSETPGPNTEAFF. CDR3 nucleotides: TGCGCCAGCAGTGAAACTCCTGGTCCGAACACTGAAGCTTTCTTT.

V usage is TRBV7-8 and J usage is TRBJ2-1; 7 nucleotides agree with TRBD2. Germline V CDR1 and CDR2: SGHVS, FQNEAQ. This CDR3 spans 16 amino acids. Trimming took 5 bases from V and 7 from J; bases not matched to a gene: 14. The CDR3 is CASSRSGTGWKNEQFF. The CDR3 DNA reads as TGTGCCAGCAGCCGGAGCGGGACTGGATGGAAGAATGAGCAGTTCTTC. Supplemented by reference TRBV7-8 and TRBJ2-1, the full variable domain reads GAGVSQSPRYKVAKRGQDVALRCDPISGHVSLFWYQQALGQGPEFLTYFQNEAQLDKSGLPSDRFFAERPEGSVSTLKIQRTQQEDSAVYLCASSRSGTGWKNEQFFGPGTRLTVL.